By share of the sample, the clone carrying this T cell receptor beta chain is medium-sized (0.01 to 0.1%). The antigen is unknown. The data were obtained in a study of T cell repertoires in aging, cancer and after chemotherapy. Study as a whole: Healthy donor repertoires were recorded over several months to years and showed clear clonal overlap.

A mixed TRB-A/B primer pool amplified rearranged TRB by multiplex touch-down PCR. TCRdb analysed the multiplex PCR reads with MiXCR anew, one entry per CDR3 protein. The sample yields about 3,000 distinct CDR3 sequences, over 30% seen once. Peripheral blood genomic DNA, not sorted cells or RNA, was the template. Findings and limits, study-wide: No conclusions about immunological memory after chemotherapy can be drawn from the repertoire data.

Trimming cost V 5 bases and J 2 bases, with 12 bases left between them. Germline CDR1 SEHNR, CDR2 FQNEAQ (reference sequence). CDR3 length equals 14 residues. The sequence was obtained from a human donor in good health. Sequencing used blood. V and J are TRBV7-9 and TRBJ1-2; D gene unclear. In nucleotides, the CDR3 is TGTGCCAGCAGCAAAGTGTCAGGAAACTATGGCTACACCTTC. This codes for CASSKVSGNYGYTF.